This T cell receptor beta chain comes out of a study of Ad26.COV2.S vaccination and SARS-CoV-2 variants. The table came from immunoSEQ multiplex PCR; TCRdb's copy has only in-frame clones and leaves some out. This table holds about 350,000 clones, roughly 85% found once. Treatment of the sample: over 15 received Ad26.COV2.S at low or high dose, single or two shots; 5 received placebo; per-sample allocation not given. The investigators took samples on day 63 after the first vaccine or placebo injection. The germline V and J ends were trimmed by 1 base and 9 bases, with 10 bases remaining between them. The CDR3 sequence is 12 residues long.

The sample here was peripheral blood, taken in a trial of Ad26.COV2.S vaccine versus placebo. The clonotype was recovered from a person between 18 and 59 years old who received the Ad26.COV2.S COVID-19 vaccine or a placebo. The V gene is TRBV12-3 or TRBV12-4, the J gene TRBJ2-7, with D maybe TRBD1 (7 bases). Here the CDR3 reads CASSLGQGGQYF. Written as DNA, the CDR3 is TGTGCCAGCAGTTTAGGACAGGGAGGGCAGTACTTC.